This T cell receptor (beta chain) originates from a study of CD8+ T cells in alopecia areata. Study at large: At a dose of 5 to 10 mg twice daily, oral tofacitinib was given to treated patients. Overall study results and limits: Scalp data also include sequences from resident alphabeta T cells of normal skin. An increase in clonality over normal scalp was evident in lesional scalp, especially alopecia totalis/universalis.

RNA, once extracted, was reverse transcribed into cDNA for use as the sequencing template. Only in-frame clones appear in the TCRdb table, and some are missing; sequencing was by immunoSEQ multiplex PCR. The table records 150,000 to 200,000 clones, approximately 62% of them present only once. V shed 4 bases and J shed 2 bases, with 13 bases lying between them. The CDR3 extends over 15 amino acids. The germline V gene has CDR1 SGHAT and CDR2 FQNNGV. This clone was counted a few times. Its antigen is undetermined. The sequence came from a human donor with alopecia areata. The source was CD4+ T cells sorted from blood, collected at week 0. The chain is built from TRBV11-2 and TRBJ2-3; possibly TRBD1 for D (5 bases). The CDR3 region has the DNA TGTGCCAGCAGCTCGCATGACAGATACACAGATACGCAGTATTTT. This translates into CASSSHDRYTDTQYF.